One and the same sample provided the 21 T cell receptor beta chains below, sequenced in a study of blood T cell repertoires in COVID-19. Sequenced by immunoSEQ multiplex PCR; TCRdb stores in-frame clones only, minus some. The table lists about 280,000 clones, 85% of them singletons. The sample comprised PBMCs or T cells enriched from blood (not recorded which). Source of these receptors: a woman between 45 and 60 years old who had recovered from COVID-19.

In this sample, this clone turned up a few times. This chain's CDR3 is CASSIGWGQIRQPQHF. The CDR3 region has the DNA TGTGCCAGTAGTATAGGGTGGGGACAGATTCGTCAGCCCCAGCATTTT. V and J are TRBV19 and TRBJ1-5, with 7 positions matching TRBD1. The trim removed 1 base at V and 6 bases at J, leaving 9 bases unmatched. The CDR3 spans 16 residues. Per germline, CDR1 LNHDA and CDR2 SQIVND (reference sequence).

The rearrangement links TRBV3-1 (or the pseudogene TRBV3-2) to TRBJ1-1; a possible D gene is TRBD1 (5 bases). V lost 3 bases and J 1 base, leaving 9 bases between the germline ends. Germline V gene data show CDR1 as LGHDT and CDR2 as YNNKEL (reference sequence). The CDR3 is 14 residues long. CDR3 residues: CASSHYDRNTEAFF. The CDR3 DNA sequence: TGTGCCAGCAGCCACTACGACAGGAACACTGAAGCTTTCTTT.

This clone was detected only a few times. The chain recombines TRBV11-2 with TRBJ2-2; D is unclear. Trimming took 5 bases from V and 8 from J, leaving 15 bases between them. This CDR3 is built from 14 residues. CDR1 and CDR2 (germline): SGHAT, FQNNGV. DNA for the CDR3: TGTGCCAGCAGCCCGCGAATGGTCGGGGGGGAGCTGTTTTTT. Its protein product is CASSPRMVGGELFF.

The sample holds one count of this clone. The J gene is TRBJ1-2, the V gene TRBV19; possible D gene TRBD1, 6 bases. CDR3 length: 14 amino acids. With 2 bases removed from V and 6 bases from J, the gap between germline ends came to 13 bases. Germline CDR1 reads LNHDA; CDR2 reads SQIVND (reference sequence). CDR3 nucleotide sequence: TGTGCCAGTAGTATACAGGGGCAAATGAATGGCTACACCTTC. Translating it yields CASSIQGQMNGYTF. Full variable domain (rest looked up from reference TRBV19 and TRBJ1-2): DGGITQSPKYLFRKEGQNVTLSCEQNLNHDAMYWYRQDPGQGLRLIYYSQIVNDFQKGDIAEGYSVSREKKESFPLTVTSAQKNPTAFYLCASSIQGQMNGYTFGSGTRLTVV.

The chain employs TRBV5-5 and TRBJ2-1, with 7 nucleotides matching TRBD2. The CDR3 consists of 18 residues. Germline CDR1 is SGHKS and CDR2 is YYEKEE (reference sequence). V lost 4 bases and J lost 6; bases outside the gene matches: 19. CDR3: CASSRSAQVGGSGNEQFF. The CDR3 coding sequence is TGTGCCAGCAGCAGGTCCGCCCAGGTGGGCGGGAGTGGCAATGAGCAGTTCTTC.

This chain links TRBV10-3 with TRBJ2-1, with D possibly TRBD1 on 5 matching bases. Trimming stripped 3 bases from V and 6 bases from J, with 6 bases between. CDR3 length: 12 amino acids. Per the germline V gene, CDR1 is ENHRY and CDR2 is SYGVKD. The CDR3 is CAISEDSNEQFF. The CDR3 region has the DNA TGTGCCATCAGTGAAGACAGCAATGAGCAGTTCTTC.

This rearrangement joins TRBV19 to TRBJ1-4, with 9 nucleotides matching TRBD1. CDR3 length: 15 amino acids. J lost 7 bases, V lost 6 bases, and 9 bases had no gene match. Germline CDR1 LNHDA, CDR2 SQIVND (reference sequence). CDR3 sequence: CASRGSATGGEKLFF. The CDR3 DNA reads TGTGCCAGTAGGGGCTCCGCGACAGGGGGTGAAAAACTGTTTTTT.

The gene calls are TRBV4-1 and TRBJ2-2; D is possibly TRBD1 (5 bases). CDR3 length: 13 amino acids. V dropped 1 base and J dropped 6 bases, with 6 bases sitting between them. Germline assignment: CDR1 MGHRA and CDR2 YSYEKL. The CDR3 sequence is CASSQVGPGELFF. CDR3 sequence (DNA): TGCGCCAGCAGCCAAGTGGGGCCCGGGGAGCTGTTTTTT.

CDR3 in amino acids: CASSRLAGGQGDTQYF. In DNA, the CDR3 is TGTGCCAGCAGCCGCCTAGCGGGGGGGCAGGGAGATACGCAGTATTTT. The genes are TRBV3-1 (or the pseudogene TRBV3-2) and TRBJ2-3; TRBD2 matches at 12 bases. The CDR3 extends over 16 amino acids. V dropped 4 bases and J dropped 5; count of bases not matched to a gene: 7. Germline CDR1 reads LGHDT; CDR2 reads YNNKEL (reference sequence).

The J gene is TRBJ1-4, the V gene TRBV4-2; tentatively, D is TRBD1 (6 bases). The V end lost 4 bases, the J end lost 0 bases, and 12 bases lay between the germline ends. Germline CDR1 reads LGHNA; CDR2 reads YNFKEQ. There are 16 residues in the CDR3. CDR3 sequence (DNA): TGTGCCAGCAGCCCCGGGACATCCGCAACTAATGAAAAACTGTTTTTT. Translated: CASSPGTSATNEKLFF.

The J gene is TRBJ2-3, the V gene TRBV29-1, with 7 bases identical to TRBD2. V shed 7 bases and J 0 bases; nucleotides not matched to a gene: 7. This CDR3 spans 14 amino acids. The germline V gene has CDR1 SQVTM and CDR2 ANQGSEA. The CDR3 DNA reads as TGCAGCGCCCCCGGGCGGGGGAGCACAGATACGCAGTATTTT. Translated, it gives CSAPGRGSTDTQYF.

The chain is built from TRBV3-1 (or the pseudogene TRBV3-2) and TRBJ2-5, with a possible D match to TRBD2 (5 bases). Per the germline V gene, CDR1 is LGHDT and CDR2 is YNNKEL (reference sequence). V lost 2 bases, J lost 2 bases, and 12 bases lay in between. The CDR3 consists of 15 residues. CDR3 loop: CASSQPLVRQETQYF. CDR3 nucleotides: TGTGCCAGCAGCCAACCACTAGTACGGCAAGAGACCCAGTACTTC.

V and J are TRBV3-1 (or the pseudogene TRBV3-2) and TRBJ2-2; D gene uncertain. Trimming left V 4 bases short and J 5 bases short, with 5 bases between. This CDR3 is 12 amino acids long. Looked up from germline, CDR1 is LGHDT and CDR2 is YNNKEL (reference sequence). CDR3 amino acids: CASSPQTGELFF. CDR3 bases: TGTGCCAGCAGCCCGCAGACCGGGGAGCTGTTTTTT.

In DNA form, the CDR3 reads TGCGCCAGCAGCCCCCTCCCGGGTTGGGAGCAGTACTTC. This encodes CASSPLPGWEQYF. The chain uses TRBV5-1 and TRBJ2-7; D is unresolved. Trimming removed 4 bases at V and 7 bases at J, with 15 bases between. The CDR3 has 13 residues. Germline CDR1 SGHRS, CDR2 YFSETQ. The variable domain in full, completed from reference TRBV5-1 and TRBJ2-7, reads KAGVTQTPRYLIKTRGQQVTLSCSPISGHRSVSWYQQTPGQGLQFLFEYFSETQRNKGNFPGRFSGRQFSNSRSEMNVSTLELGDSALYLCASSPLPGWEQYFGPGTRLTVT.

Remarks on this clone: This same CDR3 is encoded by further DNA sequences in the sample. V is TRBV30 and J is TRBJ1-4; 7 bases map to TRBD1. V trimming: 0 bases; J trimming: 8 bases; junction bases outside the gene matches: 3. Germline loops: CDR1 GTSNPN, CDR2 SVGIG (reference sequence). This CDR3 is built from 13 residues. The CDR3 spells CAWSVRGREKLFF. In DNA, the CDR3 is TGTGCCTGGAGTGTCAGGGGGAGAGAAAAACTGTTTTTT.

V is TRBV25-1 and J is TRBJ2-1; 7 positions agree with TRBD1. The CDR3 covers 16 residues. The germline gives CDR1 MGHDK, CDR2 SYGVNS. The junction had 7 bases not matched to a gene; V was cut back by 1 base and J by 4 bases. The CDR3, as DNA: TGTGCCAGCAGTGAATCGACAGGGTATACATACAATGAGCAGTTCTTC. It specifies CASSESTGYTYNEQFF.

This clone was found once. This chain connects TRBV5-6 to TRBJ2-3; D gene ambiguous. Germline V gene sequence: CDR1 SGHDT, CDR2 YYEEEE. Trimming took 5 bases from V and 3 from J, leaving 10 bases between them. The CDR3 has 13 amino acids. The CDR3 nucleotides are TGTGCCAGCAGATCCCCAGGAACAGATACGCAGTATTTT. Its protein product is CASRSPGTDTQYF.

There are a few counts of this clone. The CDR3 DNA is TGTGCCAGCAGTGGTCAGGCAAACACTGAAGCTTTCTTT. Translated, it gives CASSGQANTEAFF. This chain connects TRBV2 to TRBJ1-1; D unclear. The V gene lost 4 bases and the J gene lost 2 bases, with 8 bases spanning the gap. This CDR3 contains 13 residues. Germline assignment: CDR1 SNHLY and CDR2 FYNNEI.

This chain connects TRBV3-1 (or the pseudogene TRBV3-2) to TRBJ2-1; 7 bases agree with TRBD1. The germline gives CDR1 LGHDT, CDR2 YNNKEL (reference sequence). The CDR3 sequence is 17 residues long. Trimming cost V 4 bases and J 0 bases; bases outside gene matches: 9. The CDR3 DNA reads as TGTGCCAGCAGCCCATGGACAGGTGACGTCTCCTACAATGAGCAGTTCTTC. This codes for CASSPWTGDVSYNEQFF.

The chain uses TRBV21-1 and TRBJ2-1; the table names TRBD2, a call not compared with the DNA. TRBV21-1 is designated a pseudogene. The CDR3 is 19 residues long. CDR3 protein: CASRFLVPSGVSSYNEQFF. In nucleotides, the CDR3 is TGTGCCAGCAGGTTCCTGGTGCCTAGCGGGGTTAGCTCCTACAATGAGCAGTTCTTC.

V and J are TRBV2 and TRBJ1-3, with TRBD1 as a possible D gene (6 bases). V gave up 5 bases and J gave up 2 bases, with 7 bases separating them. This CDR3 is 13 amino acids long. CDR1 SNHLY and CDR2 FYNNEI come from the germline V gene. DNA of the CDR3: TGTGCCAGCAGTACAGGGACTGGAAACACCATATATTTT. This gives the protein CASSTGTGNTIYF.